This entry concerns a single T cell receptor (beta chain). What it recognizes is unknown. The sample belongs to a study of blood T cells in healthy people across ages. Study in general: About one barcoded TCR beta cDNA was captured per two T cells. Study-wide results and caveats: Those diversity estimates obtained from one million T cells were thought to be underestimates. There were more naive CD4+ cells and higher diversity in long-lived donors than in aged donors.

A J-beta primer mix and a sample-barcoded 5' primer were used in a second PCR of roughly 6 to 11 cycles. A template-switch adaptor with 12 random nucleotides tagged each cDNA molecule. MiXCR, run by TCRdb on the 5' RACE reads, gives a single entry per CDR3 protein. The sample has about 1.4 million distinct CDR3 sequences; around 59% are singletons. The sample taken for sequencing was blood. The clonotype was recovered from a young man in good health.

The chain's CDR3 is CASSSPGTGFGNTIYF. The CDR3 DNA reads TGTGCCAGCAGCTCCCCCGGGACAGGGTTTGGAAACACCATATATTTT. The chain employs TRBV7-2 and TRBJ1-3; 9 bases agree with TRBD1. V lost 4 bases, J lost 3 bases, and 7 bases stayed unmatched. The CDR3 extends over 16 amino acids. The germline gives CDR1 SGHTA, CDR2 FQGNSA.